These 23 T cell receptor beta chains were sequenced from one sample in a study of blood T cell repertoires in COVID-19. Using immunoSEQ multiplex PCR, the repertoire was profiled, and TCRdb retains in-frame clones only, with some absent. Of roughly 220,000 clones listed, roughly 84% are singletons. Sequencing input: peripheral blood. These TCRs come from a man aged 30 to 39 with active or convalescent COVID-19.

The count of this clone is one. The V call is TRBV27, the J call TRBJ1-1, with TRBD1 as a possible D gene (5 bases). Trimming pared 2 bases from V and 1 base from J, leaving 11 bases between. Germline V lookup: CDR1 MNHEY, CDR2 SMNVEV (reference sequence). The CDR3 totals 15 residues. The CDR3 is CASSLAAGKNTEAFF. The CDR3 coding sequence is TGTGCCAGCAGTTTAGCGGCAGGGAAGAACACTGAAGCTTTCTTT.

This sequence joins TRBV30 and TRBJ2-1; TRBD2 matches 10 bases. J lost 6 bases, V lost 5 bases, and 7 bases had no gene match. The CDR3 is 14 residues long. CDR1 is GTSNPN, CDR2 SVGIG, per germline (reference sequence). The CDR3 DNA is TGTGCCTGGCAGCGGGAGGGCGTTTCCAATGAGCAGTTCTTC. Translation gives CAWQREGVSNEQFF.

This chain joins TRBV28 and TRBJ1-1; D remains ambiguous. The CDR3 has 13 amino acids. The germline V gene encodes CDR1 MDHEN and CDR2 SYDVKM. Trimming took 3 bases from V and 10 from J, leaving 15 bases between them. Here the CDR3 reads CASSLLREVGAFF. DNA of the CDR3: TGTGCCAGCAGTTTGTTGAGAGAAGTCGGAGCTTTCTTT.

This clone was detected once. The chain employs TRBV5-1 and TRBJ2-7; weak D call: TRBD2 (5 bases). The V end lost 0 bases, the J end lost 2 bases, and 12 bases lay between the germline ends. Germline V gene data show CDR1 as SGHRS and CDR2 as YFSETQ. CDR3 length equals 15 residues. The chain's CDR3 is CASSLARTLAYEQYF. The CDR3 DNA is TGCGCCAGCAGCTTGGCCAGGACTCTCGCCTACGAGCAGTACTTC.

This sequence joins TRBV29-1 and TRBJ2-3; 10 nucleotides line up with TRBD2. The CDR3 is 18 residues long. The J segment lost 5 bases and the V segment lost 8 bases, leaving 22 bases of the junction unmatched. CDR1 SQVTM and CDR2 ANQGSEA come from the germline V gene. CDR3 sequence reads: CSSLSGRAVPPKGDTQYF. The CDR3, as DNA: TGCAGCTCCCTCAGCGGGAGGGCAGTGCCCCCGAAGGGAGATACGCAGTATTTT.

The chain combines TRBV15 with TRBJ2-7, with a possible D match to TRBD1 (6 bases). The length of the CDR3 is 16 residues. Trimming removed 3 bases from V and 0 bases from J, with 15 bases in between. Germline V gives CDR1 LNHNV, CDR2 YYDKDF (reference sequence). The CDR3 loop is CATSSDRTDFSYEQYF. In DNA, the CDR3 is TGTGCCACCAGCAGCGACAGGACAGATTTCTCCTACGAGCAGTACTTC.

The DNA for the CDR3 is TGTGCCAGTAGTCTCAGACAGGGCCGACCTGGAAACACCATATATTTT. It encodes CASSLRQGRPGNTIYF. V is TRBV19 and J is TRBJ1-3; 7 bases fit TRBD1. This CDR3 has 16 amino acids. Germline trimming cut 5 bases from V and 2 bases from J; bases unmatched to any gene: 9. CDR1 is LNHDA and CDR2 is SQIVND in the germline V gene (reference sequence).

J is TRBJ1-1 and V is TRBV12-5; TRBD1 aligns across 8 bases. V dropped 7 bases and J dropped 11; count of bases not matched to a gene: 9. The CDR3 spans 12 residues. Germline V gene lookup returns CDR1 LGHNT and CDR2 FRNRAP. CDR3 sequence (DNA): TGTGCTAGTGCCTCCGGGACAGGCCAGGCTTTCTTT. It translates to CASASGTGQAFF.

The chain is built from TRBV7-8 and TRBJ2-7, with D hard to call. Germline-derived CDR1 and CDR2 are SGHVS and FQNEAQ. V was clipped by 3 bases and J by 4 bases, with 7 bases between them. The CDR3 has 12 residues. Here the CDR3 DNA reads TGTGCCAGCAGCTTCTCCCGGTACGAGCAGTACTTC. Protein sequence: CASSFSRYEQYF.

The V and J genes are TRBV2 and TRBJ2-7, with 9 bases aligning to TRBD1. The CDR3 extends over 14 amino acids. Trimming took 7 bases from V and 4 from J; bases not matched to a gene: 8. In germline, CDR1 is SNHLY, CDR2 FYNNEI. CDR3 loop: CASNNRDRDYEQYF. The CDR3 region has the DNA TGTGCCAGCAACAACCGGGACAGGGATTACGAGCAGTACTTC.

The V and J genes are TRBV27 and TRBJ2-7; TRBD1 agrees at 9 bases. CDR1 is MNHEY and CDR2 is SMNVEV in the germline V gene (reference sequence). CDR3 length equals 13 residues. V was clipped by 9 bases and J by 3 bases; unmatched bases: 6. CDR3 bases: TGTGCCAGTCGGACAGGGGCAGGCTACGAGCAGTACTTC. This gives the protein CASRTGAGYEQYF.

This chain uses TRBV2 with TRBJ1-3; 8 nucleotides match TRBD1. The CDR3 has 13 amino acids. The J segment lost 3 bases and the V segment lost 7 bases, leaving 2 bases of the junction unmatched. Per germline, CDR1 SNHLY and CDR2 FYNNEI. The CDR3 is CASNGQGGNTIYF. DNA of the CDR3: TGTGCCAGCAATGGACAGGGTGGAAACACCATATATTTT. Full variable domain (missing parts from reference TRBV2 and TRBJ1-3): EPEVTQTPSHQVTQMGQEVILRCVPISNHLYFYWYRQILGQKVEFLVSFYNNEISEKSEIFDDQFSVERPDGSNFTLKIRSTKLEDSAMYFCASNGQGGNTIYFGEGSWLTVV.

V is TRBV5-3 and J is TRBJ1-5; D remains ambiguous. TRBV5-3 is annotated as an ORF whose role is uncertain. Trimming took 7 bases from V and 0 from J, leaving 29 bases between them. The length of the CDR3 is 20 residues. In DNA, the CDR3 is TGTGCCAGATCCTCACAAAAACGGGTAATCGCCGCAAATAGCAATCAGCCCCAGCATTTT. The encoded protein is CARSSQKRVIAANSNQPQHF.

In regard to this clone: The same CDR3 also results from other DNA sequences found in this sample. The genes are TRBV10-3 and TRBJ1-2; 9 nucleotides agree with TRBD1. CDR1 is ENHRY, CDR2 SYGVKD, per germline. The CDR3 totals 13 residues. Unmatched junction bases numbered 1, after V lost 4 bases and J lost 4 bases. CDR3 amino acids: CAISGQGGYGYTF. CDR3 sequence (DNA): TGTGCCATCAGTGGACAGGGGGGCTATGGCTACACCTTC.

The V and J genes are TRBV30 and TRBJ2-1, with TRBD1 as a possible D gene (6 bases). Germline V gene lookup returns CDR1 GTSNPN and CDR2 SVGIG (reference sequence). V was trimmed by 2 bases and J by 0 bases, leaving 17 bases between them. CDR3 length: 17 amino acids. The CDR3 sequence: CAWSIGQYHFSYNEQFF. In nucleotides, the CDR3 is TGTGCCTGGAGTATAGGACAGTATCACTTCTCCTACAATGAGCAGTTCTTC.

The CDR3 spells CASSLGAAYRGETQYF. CDR3 bases: TGTGCCAGCAGCTTAGGAGCGGCCTATAGGGGGGAGACCCAGTACTTC. The rearrangement joins TRBV7-2 to TRBJ2-5; TRBD1 might be the D (6 bases). Germline-derived CDR1 and CDR2 are SGHTA and FQGNSA. The germline V and J ends were trimmed by 1 base and 5 bases, with 17 bases remaining between them. The length of the CDR3 is 16 residues.

This sequence joins TRBV5-1 and TRBJ2-7; D might be TRBD2 (7 bases). Germline-derived CDR1 and CDR2 are SGHRS and YFSETQ. V lost 0 bases and J lost 4, with 17 bases in between. The CDR3 runs 16 residues. CDR3 sequence (DNA): TGCGCCAGCAGCTTGGGCCTCGGGGGGCGAATTTACGAGCAGTACTTC. This gives the protein CASSLGLGGRIYEQYF.

The V gene is TRBV6-4, the J gene TRBJ2-2, with 8 bases aligning to TRBD2. This CDR3 comprises 15 residues. Germline V CDR1 and CDR2: MRHNA, SNTAGT. J was trimmed by 6 bases and V by 5 bases; bases with no gene match: 8. DNA for the CDR3: TGTGCCAGCAGTTCGGGACTAGATATCCCCGGGGAGCTGTTTTTT. Translating gives CASSSGLDIPGELFF.

V and J are TRBV4-3 and TRBJ2-2; possible D gene TRBD2, 5 bases. With 1 base removed from V and 0 bases from J, the gap between germline ends came to 12 bases. CDR3 length equals 17 residues. Germline V lookup: CDR1 LGHNA, CDR2 YSLEER. CDR3 DNA: TGCGCCAGCAGCCAAGGGTCCGGGAACGCGAACACCGGGGAGCTGTTTTTT. As protein: CASSQGSGNANTGELFF.

This chain uses TRBV27 with TRBJ2-7; a possible D gene is TRBD1 (6 bases). This CDR3 is built from 12 residues. CDR1 is MNHEY, CDR2 SMNVEV, per germline (reference sequence). V lost 8 bases and J 4 bases, leaving 12 bases between the germline ends. The CDR3 reads CASGQRPYEQYF. As DNA, the CDR3 is TGTGCCAGCGGACAGAGACCGTACGAGCAGTACTTC.

This clone came up once. V usage is TRBV10-2 and J usage is TRBJ2-3; 7 positions agree with TRBD2. This CDR3 comprises 16 residues. Germline lookup yields CDR1 WSHSY and CDR2 SAAADI. Unmatched junction bases numbered 7, after V lost 4 bases and J lost 0 bases. The CDR3 sequence is CASSGLAALSTDTQYF. The CDR3, as DNA: TGCGCCAGCAGTGGGCTAGCGGCCCTAAGCACAGATACGCAGTATTTT.

The chain recombines TRBV2 with TRBJ2-5, with D unclear. In germline, CDR1 is SNHLY, CDR2 FYNNEI. The CDR3 has 11 residues. V gave up 10 bases and J gave up 8 bases, with 14 bases separating them. CDR3 residues: CATTESVTQYF. The CDR3 region has the DNA TGTGCCACTACGGAGAGCGTTACCCAGTACTTC.

This rearrangement joins TRBV11-1 to TRBJ2-3; D perhaps matches TRBD1 (6 bases). The CDR3 has 14 residues. Trimming removed 2 bases from V and 0 bases from J, with 6 bases in between. CDR1 is SGHAT and CDR2 is FQDESV in the germline V gene (reference sequence). CDR3 region: CASSLRGSTDTQYF. In DNA form, the CDR3 reads TGTGCCAGCAGCTTAAGGGGGAGCACAGATACGCAGTATTTT.